The 30 T cell receptor beta chains below were found in one sample sequenced in a study of shared clonotypes between healthy human individuals. The data were produced by immunoSEQ multiplex PCR, yet TCRdb's version contains in-frame clones alone and is incomplete. Here the sample spans about a million clones, 60% to 80% being singletons. The sample consisted of memory CD4+ T cells from PBMCs. Noted subset: CD45RA-negative fraction. The source of these receptors is a man between 18 and 29 years old in good health. Some clones in this sample may be carry-over from other donors' samples.

A remark on this clone: One base away lies a much larger clone, so this may be a sequencing read error. V and J are TRBV7-2 and TRBJ2-5; 12 nucleotides line up with TRBD2. CDR3 size: 19 residues. Per germline, CDR1 SGHTA and CDR2 FQGNSA. CDR3 DNA: TGTGCCAGCAGCTTAGGTGGGCGGACTAGCGGGGTTGTCCAAGAGACCCGGTACTTC. This sequence encodes CASSLGGRTSGVVQETRYF.

The V call is TRBV12-5, the J call TRBJ1-2, with D tentatively TRBD1 (5 bases). Germline V gene data show CDR1 as LGHNT and CDR2 as FRNRAP. V was shortened by 4 bases and J by 8 bases, with 17 bases between the two germline ends. The CDR3 is 14 amino acids. CDR3 sequence (DNA): TGTGCTAGTGGTTCCTCTGGACATGGTTGGGGCTACACCTTC. Protein sequence: CASGSSGHGWGYTF.

The CDR3 DNA reads TGTGCCAGCACCCAAGGAGCTTATGGCTACACCTTC. It specifies CASTQGAYGYTF. The V gene is TRBV2, the J gene TRBJ1-2; D remains ambiguous. The CDR3 is 12 amino acids. Trimming cost V 7 bases and J 5 bases, with 11 bases left between them. Germline CDR1 and CDR2: SNHLY and FYNNEI.

The genes are TRBV5-6 and TRBJ2-4; TRBD2 aligns across 9 bases. The length of the CDR3 is 16 residues. Germline-derived CDR1 and CDR2 are SGHDT and YYEEEE. The J segment lost 7 bases and the V segment lost 4 bases, leaving 12 bases of the junction unmatched. The CDR3 DNA reads as TGTGCCAGCAGCCCTACCTTAGCGGGAGTGGGCAACATTCAGTACTTC. Its translation is CASSPTLAGVGNIQYF.

The V call is TRBV28, the J call TRBJ2-7; D assignment may be TRBD1 or TRBD2 (6 bases each). V shed 8 bases and J shed 4 bases, with 18 bases lying between them. The CDR3 consists of 14 residues. Germline assignment: CDR1 MDHEN and CDR2 SYDVKM. The CDR3 is CASYSRGTFYEQYF. CDR3 DNA: TGTGCCAGCTATTCTCGCGGGACATTTTACGAGCAGTACTTC.

A remark on this clone: A much larger clone is a single base away; this may be a read error. V gene TRBV6-5 combines with J gene TRBJ1-5; perhaps TRBD1 as D (5 bases). This CDR3 has 13 amino acids. The V end was cut by 5 bases, the J end by 6 bases, with 11 bases between. Germline V gene data show CDR1 as MNHEY and CDR2 as SVGAGI. The CDR3 loop is CASSEAQGQPQHF. The CDR3 region has the DNA TGTGCCAGCAGTGAAGCGCAGGGTCAGCCCCAGCATTTT.

The chain is built from TRBV4-2 and TRBJ2-7; 8 nucleotides agree with TRBD2. CDR3 length: 15 amino acids. Germline V CDR1 and CDR2: LGHNA, YNFKEQ. Trimming removed 7 bases from V and 5 bases from J; junction bases left unmatched: 13. CDR3 in amino acids: CASTSPGGLGHEQYF. CDR3 nucleotides: TGTGCCAGCACCTCACCCGGGGGACTAGGCCACGAGCAGTACTTC.

This rearrangement joins TRBV4-3 to TRBJ2-2, with 12 bases identical to TRBD2. Germline CDR1 LGHNA, CDR2 YSLEER. J gave up 7 bases and V 4 bases, and 7 bases lay outside the gene matches. This CDR3 region has 16 residues. The CDR3 is CASSRLPGLAGGELFF. Here the CDR3 DNA reads TGCGCCAGCAGCCGACTTCCGGGACTAGCGGGCGGGGAGCTGTTTTTT.

This rearrangement joins TRBV10-3 to TRBJ1-6; TRBD1 agrees at 8 bases. V gave up 8 bases and J gave up 6 bases; unmatched junction bases: 3. The CDR3 has 13 amino acids. The germline CDR1 and CDR2 sequences are ENHRY and SYGVKD. CDR3 in DNA: TGTGCCATCGGGGACAGGCTTAATTCACCCCTCCACTTT. Encoded protein: CAIGDRLNSPLHF.

This CDR3 is CASSLSGGGTEAFF. The CDR3 DNA sequence: TGTGCCAGCAGTTTGTCAGGGGGTGGCACTGAAGCTTTCTTT. The chain joins TRBV28 to TRBJ1-1; TRBD1 matches 7 bases. This CDR3 spans 14 amino acids. Germline V gives CDR1 MDHEN, CDR2 SYDVKM. The V and J ends lost 3 bases and 4 bases, in that order; junction bases with no gene match: 5.

This clone was counted between two and nine times. CDR3 sequence: CSVGGTGNTEAFF. CDR3 sequence (DNA): TGCAGCGTTGGAGGGACAGGGAACACTGAAGCTTTCTTT. The rearrangement links TRBV29-1 to TRBJ1-1, with 8 nucleotides matching TRBD1. The ends lost 4 bases at V and 1 base at J; junction bases unmatched: 2. Germline-derived CDR1 and CDR2 are SQVTM and ANQGSEA. The CDR3 has 13 amino acids.

The chain is built from TRBV4-1 and TRBJ1-4; unclear D gene. The CDR3 runs 15 residues. The ends were cut back, 2 bases at V and 0 bases at J, with 7 bases in the middle. Germline V gene data show CDR1 as MGHRA and CDR2 as YSYEKL. The CDR3 loop reads CASSQRTATNEKLFF. CDR3 DNA sequence: TGCGCCAGCAGCCAACGAACTGCAACTAATGAAAAACTGTTTTTT.

The rearrangement uses TRBV25-1 and TRBJ1-2, with a weak D call TRBD1 (6 bases). Germline V lookup: CDR1 MGHDK, CDR2 SYGVNS. The CDR3 extends over 17 amino acids. V gave up 5 bases and J gave up 3 bases, with 22 bases separating them. The CDR3 DNA reads TGTGCCAGCAGTAACCCGACAGGTCCGGAGGTCGACTATGGCTACACCTTC. This codes for CASSNPTGPEVDYGYTF.

This chain joins TRBV1 and TRBJ2-3; the table's D call of TRBD2 was not tested on the DNA. TRBV1 is annotated as a pseudogene. The CDR3 totals 20 residues. The CDR3 nucleotides are TGCACCAGCAGCCTAAGAACCGGGACTAGCGGGAGATTGACGACAGATACGCAGTATTTT. The encoded protein is CTSSLRTGTSGRLTTDTQYF.

The chain uses TRBV7-9 and TRBJ2-3; tentatively, D is TRBD1 or TRBD2 (5 bases each). The germline CDR1 and CDR2 sequences are SEHNR and FQNEAQ (reference sequence). Trimming left V 1 base short and J 2 bases short, with 10 bases between. The CDR3 contains 15 residues. CDR3 sequence reads: CASSLVGRVTDTQYF. The CDR3 nucleotides are TGTGCCAGCAGCTTAGTGGGGCGGGTCACAGATACGCAGTATTTT.

V usage is TRBV7-2 and J usage is TRBJ2-3; 9 bases are a match to TRBD2. Trimming took 4 bases from V and 1 from J; bases not matched to a gene: 6. This CDR3 has 16 residues. CDR1 SGHTA and CDR2 FQGNSA come from the germline V gene. The CDR3 region is CASSSFSGSGTDTQYF. DNA of the CDR3: TGTGCCAGCAGCTCCTTTAGCGGGAGTGGCACAGATACGCAGTATTTT.

A single count supports this clone. CDR3 DNA: TGTGCCAGCAGCCCGAAGTCTGTGAACTACGAGCAGTACTTC. This sequence encodes CASSPKSVNYEQYF. V and J are TRBV6-1 and TRBJ2-7; D gene ambiguous. The CDR3 loop spans 14 amino acids. Germline lookup yields CDR1 MNHNS and CDR2 SASEGT. The ends were cut back, 6 bases at V and 3 bases at J, with 15 bases in the middle.

The chain recombines TRBV4-3 with TRBJ1-1; no firm D call. Trimming took off 3 bases at V and 4 bases at J, with 15 bases between the two ends. The CDR3 contains 15 residues. Germline assignment: CDR1 LGHNA and CDR2 YSLEER. CDR3 amino acids: CASSHEGGRSTEAFF. The CDR3 DNA sequence: TGCGCCAGCAGCCACGAGGGAGGCCGGAGCACTGAAGCTTTCTTT.

The chain uses TRBV2 and TRBJ2-3, with 7 bases lining up with TRBD1. Per the germline V gene, CDR1 is SNHLY and CDR2 is FYNNEI. Trimming cost V 6 bases and J 4 bases; bases outside gene matches: 7. The CDR3 extends over 14 amino acids. The CDR3 DNA reads as TGTGCCAGCAGGAGGGACAGATACCCAGATACGCAGTATTTT. Its protein product is CASRRDRYPDTQYF. Based on the CDR3 plus reference TRBV2 and TRBJ2-3, the full variable domain is EPEVTQTPSHQVTQMGQEVILRCVPISNHLYFYWYRQILGQKVEFLVSFYNNEISEKSEIFDDQFSVERPDGSNFTLKIRSTKLEDSAMYFCASRRDRYPDTQYFGPGTRLTVL.

This chain connects TRBV6-5 to TRBJ1-1; D is unresolved. CDR1 MNHEY and CDR2 SVGAGI come from the germline V gene. The CDR3 is 12 residues long. V was cut by 6 bases and J by 12 bases, with 17 bases left in between. The CDR3 protein is CASSAVGKSSFF. The CDR3 DNA sequence: TGTGCCAGCAGCGCCGTAGGGAAGTCATCTTTCTTT.

The chain combines TRBV14 with TRBJ2-3, with 9 bases aligning to TRBD1. The germline CDR1 and CDR2 sequences are SGHDN and FVKESK. This CDR3 region has 15 residues. With 4 bases clipped from V and 3 bases from J, the junction kept 5 bases outside the gene matches. This CDR3 reads CASSPGTGKTDTQYF. The CDR3 nucleotides are TGTGCCAGCAGCCCAGGGACAGGGAAAACAGATACGCAGTATTTT.

Worth noting for this clone: The sample carries other DNA sequences with the same CDR3. The chain combines TRBV30 with TRBJ2-3; D is uncertain. This CDR3 contains 11 residues. In germline, CDR1 is GTSNPN, CDR2 SVGIG (reference sequence). Deletions cut 1 base from V and 6 bases from J, with 5 bases between. CDR3 sequence (DNA): TGTGCCTGGAGTGGCCGGGATACGCAGTATTTT. It encodes CAWSGRDTQYF.

This clone was seen a few times. The J gene is TRBJ1-2, the V gene TRBV4-1, with D tentatively TRBD1 (6 bases). V lost 0 bases and J 1 base, leaving 9 bases between the germline ends. CDR3 size: 15 residues. Looked up from germline, CDR1 is MGHRA and CDR2 is YSYEKL. The CDR3 bases are TGCGCCAGCAGCCAAGACCCGACAGGTAACTATGGCTACACCTTC. Amino acid sequence: CASSQDPTGNYGYTF.

With respect to this clone: Different DNA sequences within this sample yield the same CDR3. The V gene is TRBV7-2, the J gene TRBJ2-1; 10 bases match TRBD2. With 2 bases clipped from V and 5 bases from J, the junction kept 0 bases outside the gene matches. Germline CDR1 is SGHTA and CDR2 is FQGNSA. CDR3 length: 14 amino acids. CDR3 protein: CASSLLAGDNEQFF. CDR3 DNA: TGTGCCAGCAGCTTACTAGCGGGAGACAATGAGCAGTTCTTC.

This clone showed up just a few times. The chain recombines TRBV7-9 with TRBJ2-1, with D unclear. CDR3 length equals 13 residues. Deletions cut 3 bases from V and 6 bases from J, with 9 bases between. The germline V gene encodes CDR1 SEHNR and CDR2 FQNEAQ (reference sequence). This chain's CDR3 is CASSFLQRNEQFF. CDR3 coding DNA: TGTGCCAGCAGCTTTTTACAGCGCAATGAGCAGTTCTTC.

A note on this clone: Other nucleotide sequences in the sample specify the same CDR3. This chain joins TRBV2 and TRBJ1-2, with TRBD1 identical over 10 bases. V lost 5 bases to trimming and J lost 2 bases; unmatched junction nucleotides: 2. Germline lookup yields CDR1 SNHLY and CDR2 FYNNEI. CDR3 size: 14 residues. CDR3 sequence: CASSRTGGNYGYTF. Here the CDR3 DNA reads TGTGCCAGCAGTCGGACAGGGGGGAACTATGGCTACACCTTC.

V is TRBV11-2 and J is TRBJ2-1, with unresolved D. Germline assignment: CDR1 SGHAT and CDR2 FQNNGV. This CDR3 comprises 13 residues. Trimming removed 6 bases at V and 7 bases at J, with 13 bases between. CDR3 coding DNA: TGTGCCAGCAGATATCCGACGAAGAATGAGCAGTTCTTC. This gives the protein CASRYPTKNEQFF.

The genes are TRBV12-5 and TRBJ2-1; D possibly corresponds to TRBD2 (6 bases). CDR1 and CDR2 (germline): LGHNT, FRNRAP. Trimming took off 7 bases at V and 7 bases at J, with 17 bases between the two ends. The CDR3 loop spans 14 amino acids. This CDR3 is CASAAGLGGNEQFF. CDR3 DNA: TGTGCTAGTGCCGCGGGACTTGGGGGAAATGAGCAGTTCTTC.

The genes are TRBV23-1 and TRBJ2-7, with D uncertain. TRBV23-1 is given ORF status, its function remaining uncertain. This CDR3 spans 11 amino acids. V was trimmed by 4 bases and J by 4 bases, leaving 5 bases between them. CDR3 sequence: CASSREYEQYF. The DNA of the CDR3 is TGCGCCAGCAGTCGGGAATACGAGCAGTACTTC.

Here the CDR3 DNA reads TGTGCCAGCAGCCCTGGGACAGGGGGCTTCCCCTCTGGAAACACCATATATTTT. This encodes CASSPGTGGFPSGNTIYF. The genes are TRBV11-2 and TRBJ1-3; 12 nucleotides align to TRBD1. The CDR3 length is 18 residues. With 5 bases clipped from V and 0 bases from J, the junction kept 8 bases outside the gene matches. CDR1 and CDR2 from the germline V gene are SGHAT and FQNNGV.